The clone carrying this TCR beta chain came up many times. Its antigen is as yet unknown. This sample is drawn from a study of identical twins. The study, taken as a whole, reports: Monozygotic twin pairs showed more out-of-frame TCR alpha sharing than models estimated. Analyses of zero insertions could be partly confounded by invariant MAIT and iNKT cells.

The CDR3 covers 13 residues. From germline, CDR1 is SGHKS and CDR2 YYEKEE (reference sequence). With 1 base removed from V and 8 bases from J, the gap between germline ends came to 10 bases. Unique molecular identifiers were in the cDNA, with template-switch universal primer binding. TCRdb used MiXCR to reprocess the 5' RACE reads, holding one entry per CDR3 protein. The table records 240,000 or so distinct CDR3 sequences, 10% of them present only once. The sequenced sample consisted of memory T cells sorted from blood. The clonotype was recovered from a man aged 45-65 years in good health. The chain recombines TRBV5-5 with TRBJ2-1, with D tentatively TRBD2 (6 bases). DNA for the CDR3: TGTGCCAGCAGCTTGTTGGGGGACTATGAGCAGTTCTTC. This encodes CASSLLGDYEQFF.